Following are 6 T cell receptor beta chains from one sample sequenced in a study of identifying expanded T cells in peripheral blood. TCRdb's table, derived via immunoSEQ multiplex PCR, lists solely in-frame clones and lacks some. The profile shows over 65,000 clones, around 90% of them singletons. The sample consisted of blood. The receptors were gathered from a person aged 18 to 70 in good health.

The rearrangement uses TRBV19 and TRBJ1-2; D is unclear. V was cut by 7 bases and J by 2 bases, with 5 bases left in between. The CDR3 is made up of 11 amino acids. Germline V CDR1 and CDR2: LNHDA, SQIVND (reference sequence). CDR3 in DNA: TGTGCCAGTACCTGGAACTATGGCTACACCTTC. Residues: CASTWNYGYTF.

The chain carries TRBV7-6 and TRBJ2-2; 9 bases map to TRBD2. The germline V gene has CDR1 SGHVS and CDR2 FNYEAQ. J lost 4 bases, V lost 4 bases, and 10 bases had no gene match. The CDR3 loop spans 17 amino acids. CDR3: CASSSPFAGGSTGELFF. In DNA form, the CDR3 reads TGTGCCAGCAGCTCACCCTTTGCGGGGGGGAGCACCGGGGAGCTGTTTTTT.

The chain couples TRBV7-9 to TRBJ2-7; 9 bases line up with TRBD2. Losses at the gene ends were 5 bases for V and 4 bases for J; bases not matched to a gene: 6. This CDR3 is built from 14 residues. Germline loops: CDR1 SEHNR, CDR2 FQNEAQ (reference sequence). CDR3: CASSRSGGLYEQYF. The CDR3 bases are TGTGCCAGCAGCCGTAGCGGGGGTCTTTACGAGCAGTACTTC.

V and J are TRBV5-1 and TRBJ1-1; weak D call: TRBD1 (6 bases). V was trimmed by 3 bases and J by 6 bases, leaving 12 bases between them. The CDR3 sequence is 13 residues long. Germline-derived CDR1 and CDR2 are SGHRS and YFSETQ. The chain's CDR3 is CASSWVGQSEAFF. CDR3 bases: TGCGCCAGCAGCTGGGTAGGACAGTCTGAAGCTTTCTTT.

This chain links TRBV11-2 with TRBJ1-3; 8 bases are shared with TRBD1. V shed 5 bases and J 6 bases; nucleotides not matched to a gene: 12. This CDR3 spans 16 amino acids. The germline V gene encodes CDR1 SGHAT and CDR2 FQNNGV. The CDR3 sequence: CASSRDWTGSANTIYF. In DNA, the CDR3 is TGTGCCAGCAGCCGCGACTGGACAGGGTCCGCAAACACCATATATTTT. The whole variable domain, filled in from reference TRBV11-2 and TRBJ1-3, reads EAGVAQSPRYKIIEKRQSVAFWCNPISGHATLYWYQQILGQGPKLLIQFQNNGVVDDSQLPKDRFSAERLKGVDSTLKIQPAKLEDSAVYLCASSRDWTGSANTIYFGEGSWLTVV.

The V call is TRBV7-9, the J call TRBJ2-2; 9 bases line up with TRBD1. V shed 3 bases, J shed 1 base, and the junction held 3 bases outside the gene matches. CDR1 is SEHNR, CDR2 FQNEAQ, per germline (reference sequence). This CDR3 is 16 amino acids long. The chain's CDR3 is CASSFDRGLNTGELFF. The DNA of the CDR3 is TGTGCCAGCAGCTTCGACAGGGGGTTGAACACCGGGGAGCTGTTTTTT.